Presented here are 11 T cell receptor beta chains from one specimen sequenced in a study of cytomegalovirus exposure and HLA in healthy donors. Researchers ran the PCR with 60 Vbeta and 13 Jbeta primers. Sequenced by immunoSEQ multiplex PCR; TCRdb stores in-frame clones only, minus some. This sample's table has about 130,000 clones. The source material was PBMCs. These TCRs come from a man aged 18-30 years in good health and CMV-seronegative.

The chain joins TRBV18 to TRBJ2-5; unclear D gene. The J call may be wrong; the DNA end is better matched by TRBJ2-7. The CDR3 runs to 13 residues. The germline gives CDR1 KGHSH, CDR2 LQKENI. In DNA form, the CDR3 reads TGTGCCAGCTCACCACCAGCCACCTACGAGCAGTACTTC. This sequence encodes CASSPPATYEQYF.

The chain combines TRBV10-3 with TRBJ1-2; 9 nucleotides align to TRBD1. CDR1 ENHRY and CDR2 SYGVKD come from the germline V gene. V shed 6 bases and J 8 bases; nucleotides not matched to a gene: 10. This CDR3 spans 14 amino acids. The CDR3 here is CAISLMTGGGGYTF. The CDR3 DNA is TGTGCCATCAGCCTAATGACAGGGGGGGGCGGCTACACCTTC.

V and J are TRBV6-1 and TRBJ2-5, with 12 bases identical to TRBD2. V lost 1 base and J lost 1; bases outside the gene matches: 16. Germline V gene data show CDR1 as MNHNS and CDR2 as SASEGT. The CDR3 loop spans 21 amino acids. CDR3 protein: CASSEVGLAGFLPFSQETQYF. The CDR3 region has the DNA TGTGCCAGCAGTGAAGTCGGACTAGCGGGGTTTCTTCCCTTTTCCCAAGAGACCCAGTACTTC.

The genes are TRBV7-3 and TRBJ2-2; 7 bases fit TRBD1. With V trimmed by 2 bases and J by 5 bases, 5 bases remained unmatched. The CDR3 spans 15 residues. Germline V gene sequence: CDR1 SGHTA, CDR2 FQGTGA. CDR3 sequence reads: CASSLRQGVTGELFF. CDR3 bases: TGTGCCAGCAGCTTACGACAGGGAGTTACCGGGGAGCTGTTTTTT. Full variable domain (remainder filled in from reference TRBV7-3 and TRBJ2-2): GAGVSQTPSNKVTEKGKYVELRCDPISGHTALYWYRQSLGQGPEFLIYFQGTGAADDSGLPNDRFFAVRPEGSVSTLKIQRTERGDSAVYLCASSLRQGVTGELFFGEGSRLTVL.

The V call is TRBV5-1, the J call TRBJ2-2, with D perhaps matching TRBD1 (5 bases). Germline CDR1 SGHRS, CDR2 YFSETQ. The CDR3 covers 16 residues. Deletions cut 0 bases from V and 6 bases from J, with 15 bases between. The CDR3 reads CASSLEAGFLAGELFF. DNA of the CDR3: TGCGCCAGCAGCTTGGAGGCAGGGTTTTTGGCCGGGGAGCTGTTTTTT.

The chain has TRBV27 and TRBJ1-5; TRBD1 is a possible D gene (6 bases). There are 17 residues in the CDR3. Trimming shortened V by 8 bases and J by 0 bases, and 20 bases separated the two germline ends. Germline-derived CDR1 and CDR2 are MNHEY and SMNVEV (reference sequence). The CDR3 region is CASQPGTNSFSNQPQHF. In DNA, the CDR3 is TGTGCCAGCCAACCCGGGACAAACTCTTTTAGCAATCAGCCCCAGCATTTT.

The chain employs TRBV6-5 and TRBJ1-5; D call uncertain. The germline V and J ends were trimmed by 4 bases and 0 bases, with 7 bases remaining between them. The CDR3 spans 14 residues. CDR1 and CDR2 from the germline V gene are MNHEY and SVGAGI. CDR3 region: CASSFGISNQPQHF. The CDR3 bases are TGTGCCAGCAGTTTCGGGATTAGCAATCAGCCCCAGCATTTT.

The chain links TRBV6-5 to TRBJ1-1; TRBD1 agrees at 8 bases. Per the germline V gene, CDR1 is MNHEY and CDR2 is SVGAGI. CDR3 length: 12 residues. J was trimmed by 7 bases and V by 5 bases; bases with no gene match: 3. DNA of the CDR3: TGTGCCAGCAGTGGACAGGGTATTGAAGCTTTCTTT. This translates into CASSGQGIEAFF.

Here the CDR3 reads CASSLDREYGGYTF. The CDR3 nucleotides read TGTGCCAGCAGCCTGGACAGGGAATATGGTGGCTACACCTTC. The chain combines TRBV7-2 with TRBJ1-2, with 8 bases matching TRBD1. This CDR3 spans 14 amino acids. From germline, CDR1 is SGHTA and CDR2 FQGNSA. The J segment lost 7 bases and the V segment lost 5 bases, leaving 9 bases of the junction unmatched.

The chain links TRBV7-9 to TRBJ2-2; weak D call: TRBD1 (6 bases). The CDR3 has 16 amino acids. CDR1 is SEHNR, CDR2 FQNEAQ, per germline (reference sequence). V was shortened by 2 bases and J by 4 bases, with 14 bases between the two germline ends. The CDR3 loop is CASSLIQGRGTGELFF. DNA for the CDR3: TGTGCCAGCAGCTTAATACAGGGCAGGGGCACCGGGGAGCTGTTTTTT.

The V gene is TRBV18, the J gene TRBJ1-5; D is ambiguous. Trimming stripped 1 base from V and 0 bases from J, with 10 bases between. From germline, CDR1 is KGHSH and CDR2 LQKENI. This CDR3 comprises 16 residues. The CDR3 DNA reads TGTGCCAGCTCACCACTGGGCAGTAATAGCAATCAGCCCCAGCATTTT. Its protein is CASSPLGSNSNQPQHF.